The rows below give T cell receptor beta chains drawn from one sample of a study of neurological immune-mediated disorders. MiXCR, run by TCRdb on the 5' RACE reads, gives a single entry per CDR3 protein. Of 70,000 to 95,000 distinct CDR3 sequences in the sample, less than 15% were seen once. Sequencing was performed on PBMCs. The receptors were sampled from a woman aged 45-65 years in good health. The CDR3 runs from the conserved cysteine through the conserved F or W. The order of the fields is clone size, J gene, D gene, V gene, CDR3 DNA, CDR3 protein. A D gene is named only where the DNA matches it firmly. Only some rows state a clone size, as once, few, many or a class for expanded clones.

many,TRBJ2-2,.,TRBV29-1,TGCAGCGTTGAAAGGCTCGCGAACACCGGGGAGCTGTTTTTT,CSVERLANTGELFF
many,TRBJ2-7,TRBD2,TRBV5-1,TGCGCCAGCAGTCCGACTAGCGGGAGGGCCGGTCTCGAGCAGTACTTC,CASSPTSGRAGLEQYF
many,TRBJ2-2,.,TRBV28,TGTGCCAGCAGGGTCGTTTCCGCGAACACCGGGGAGCTGTTTTTT,CASRVVSANTGELFF
many,TRBJ2-5,TRBD2,TRBV5-1,TGCGCCAGCAGCTTGGAGAGCGGGGGGCAGGCGGAGACCCAGTACTTC,CASSLESGGQAETQYF
.,TRBJ2-3,.,TRBV11-2,TGTGCCAGCAGCTTAGAGGGGCAGCCCACAGATACGCAGTATTTT,CASSLEGQPTDTQYF
many,TRBJ2-7,.,TRBV5-1,TGCGCCAGCAGCTTTAGCGGTTCGAGCTCCTACGAGCAGTACTTC,CASSFSGSSSYEQYF
many,TRBJ2-1,TRBD2,TRBV12-3/TRBV12-4,TGTGCCAGCAGGTCTAGCGGGGGGGCAGGAAGCTCCTACAATGAGCAGTTCTTC,CASRSSGGAGSSYNEQFF
many,TRBJ2-7,TRBD2,TRBV20-1,TGCAGTGCTAGCGGCGGGGGCTACGAGCAGTACTTC,CSASGGGYEQYF
many,TRBJ1-3,.,TRBV10-3,TGTGCCATCAGTCTAACCACAGGGACTGGAAACACCATATATTTT,CAISLTTGTGNTIYF
few,TRBJ1-5,.,TRBV7-9,TGTGCCAGCAGCTTAGAGTGGGCAGGGAAGAGTCAGCCCCAGCATTTT,CASSLEWAGKSQPQHF
many,TRBJ2-1,TRBD1,TRBV5-4,TGTGCCAGCACAGCTTCGGGACAGGGGAAAAATGAGCAGTTCTTC,CASTASGQGKNEQFF
many,TRBJ2-1,TRBD2,TRBV7-3,TGTGCCAGCAGCGCTAGCGGGAGGTTTACCTACAATGAGCAGTTCTTC,CASSASGRFTYNEQFF
many,TRBJ1-1,.,TRBV12-3/TRBV12-4,TGTGCCAGCAGCGGGACCATGAACACTGAAGCTTTCTTT,CASSGTMNTEAFF
.,TRBJ2-1,.,TRBV5-1,TGCGCCAGCAGCTTGGGGGCCGGGACTGGAAACAATGAGCAGTTCTTC,CASSLGAGTGNNEQFF
few,TRBJ2-7,.,TRBV6-5,TGTGCCAGCAGTTACTCCTCGCAGGGACGGGGCGAGCAGTACTTC,CASSYSSQGRGEQYF
many,TRBJ2-1,.,TRBV27,TGTGCCAGCAGTCCGCAGGGGAGAGGGGAGCAGTTCTTC,CASSPQGRGEQFF
many,TRBJ2-7,.,TRBV28,TGTGCCAGCAGTCCCCCGGACGAGCAGTACTTC,CASSPPDEQYF
many,TRBJ2-4,.,TRBV5-6,TGTGCCAGCAGCTTGAGACGGATTCAGTACTTC,CASSLRRIQYF
many,TRBJ1-6,TRBD1,TRBV6-5,TGTGCCAGCAGCCTGATCGGGACAGGGGGAGGGGGCTCCTATAATTCACCCCTCCACTTT,CASSLIGTGGGGSYNSPLHF
.,TRBJ2-3,.,TRBV4-1,TGCGCCAGCAGCACACCCAGCACAGATACGCAGTATTTT,CASSTPSTDTQYF
many,TRBJ2-1,.,TRBV12-3/TRBV12-4,TGTGCCAGCAGTTTAAGGGTTTACAATGAGCAGTTCTTC,CASSLRVYNEQFF
many,TRBJ2-1,TRBD2,TRBV24-1,TGTGCCACCAGTGATTTCGGACTAGCGGGAGTCAATGAGCAGTTCTTC,CATSDFGLAGVNEQFF
many,TRBJ1-2,.,TRBV28,TGTGCCAGCAGTCCAGCGGCTGGCTACACCTTC,CASSPAAGYTF
many,TRBJ1-3,.,TRBV7-2,TGTGCCAGCAGGTTTGAGGGAAGAAACACCATATATTTT,CASRFEGRNTIYF
many,TRBJ2-5,TRBD1,TRBV12-3/TRBV12-4,TGTGCCAGCAGCTTGGGGGACAGATCGTACCAAGAGACCCAGTACTTC,CASSLGDRSYQETQYF
many,TRBJ2-5,TRBD2,TRBV7-6,TGTGCCAGCAGCCAAGGGACTAGCCCCGGTGAGACCCAGTACTTC,CASSQGTSPGETQYF
.,TRBJ1-2,.,TRBV9,TGTACCAGCAGCGTAGCCGGCTATGGCTACACCTTC,CTSSVAGYGYTF
many,TRBJ2-1,TRBD2,TRBV5-1,TGCGCCAGCAGAGAGGGACTAGGTTCTGAGCAGTTCTTC,CASREGLGSEQFF
many,TRBJ1-4,.,TRBV12-3/TRBV12-4,TGTGCCAGCAGCCCCGGACAGTCTAATGAAAAACTGTTTTTT,CASSPGQSNEKLFF
many,TRBJ1-6,TRBD1,TRBV7-6,TGTGCCAGCAGCTTAGGGGTTGAGGGACAGTCACCCCTCCACTTT,CASSLGVEGQSPLHF
many,TRBJ1-1,.,TRBV5-1,TGCGCCAGCAGGGAAGGGGTGGCCACTGAAGCTTTCTTT,CASREGVATEAFF
many,TRBJ2-1,.,TRBV7-2,TGTGCAGGGGGGCTAGCGGTCAGCTCCTACAATGAGCAGTTCTTC,CAGGLAVSSYNEQFF
many,TRBJ1-6,TRBD1,TRBV20-1,TGCAGTGCTACCCGACAGGGTAATAATTCACCCCTCCACTTT,CSATRQGNNSPLHF
many,TRBJ2-2,.,TRBV3-1,TGTGCCAGCAGCCAAGGGCGAGGCGGGGAGCTGTTTTTT,CASSQGRGGELFF
many,TRBJ2-1,.,TRBV11-1,TGTGCCAGCAGCTTAGGAGCCCGTTCCGGTGAGCAGTTCTTC,CASSLGARSGEQFF
many,TRBJ1-1,.,TRBV5-1,TGCGCCAGCACCAGGTCCGGGGGTATGGGGATGAACACTGAAGCTTTCTTT,CASTRSGGMGMNTEAFF
many,TRBJ2-6,.,TRBV7-3,TGTGCCAGCAGCTTAACCTCTGGGGCCAACGTCCTGACTTTC,CASSLTSGANVLTF